This T cell receptor (beta chain) was profiled in a study of CD8+ T cells in alopecia areata. The study's findings and limits: Whereas mice showed it more clearly, TCR sharing across patients was murkier, possibly because of HLA. Tissue-resident alphabeta T cells belonging to normal skin likewise get sequenced within scalp specimens.

Concerning this clone itself: As yet, its antigen is unknown.

Germline loops: CDR1 MNHNS, CDR2 SASEGT. The V end was cut by 0 bases, the J end by 0 bases, with 6 bases between. The CDR3 spans 15 residues. Sorting of CD4+ cells into CD25+CD127- cells (for four to six patients) was performed. A FACSAria was used to sort CD4+ and CD8+ T cells. These cells came from PBMCs. Once RNA had been extracted, it was reverse transcribed into cDNA to act as the sequencing template. Libraries were prepared by immunoSEQ multiplex PCR; TCRdb keeps only in-frame clonotypes and omits some of them. The data show about 20,000 clones, with roughly 60% seen just once and 4.5% held by the top ten.

The clonotype was recovered from a human donor with alopecia areata. The chain is built from TRBV6-1 and TRBJ2-4; a weak D match, TRBD1 (5 bases). The material sequenced was CD4+ Tregs sorted from blood. CDR3 nucleotide sequence: TGTGCCAGCAGTGAAGCAGGGGCAGCCAAAAACATTCAGTACTTC. This gives the protein CASSEAGAAKNIQYF.